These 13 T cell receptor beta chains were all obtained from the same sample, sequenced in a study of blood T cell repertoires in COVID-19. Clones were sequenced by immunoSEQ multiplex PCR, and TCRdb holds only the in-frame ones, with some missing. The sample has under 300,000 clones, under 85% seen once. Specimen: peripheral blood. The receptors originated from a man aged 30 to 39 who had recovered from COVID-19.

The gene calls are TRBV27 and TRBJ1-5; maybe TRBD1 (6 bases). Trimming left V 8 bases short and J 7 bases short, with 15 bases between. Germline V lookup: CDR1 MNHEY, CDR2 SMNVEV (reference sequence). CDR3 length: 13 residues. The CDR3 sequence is CASRLEGGQPQHF. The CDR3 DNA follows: TGTGCCAGCCGGTTAGAGGGGGGGCAGCCCCAGCATTTT.

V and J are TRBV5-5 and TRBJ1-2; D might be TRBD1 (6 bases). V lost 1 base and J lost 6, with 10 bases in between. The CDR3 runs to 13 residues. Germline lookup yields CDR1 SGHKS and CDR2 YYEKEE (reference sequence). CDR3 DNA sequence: TGTGCCAGCAGCTTGAGTCAGGGGAATGGCTACACCTTC. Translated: CASSLSQGNGYTF.

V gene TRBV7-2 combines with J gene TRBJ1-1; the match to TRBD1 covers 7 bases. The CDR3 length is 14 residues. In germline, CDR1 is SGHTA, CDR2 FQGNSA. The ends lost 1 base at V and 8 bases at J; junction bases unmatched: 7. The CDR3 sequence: CASSLDWDSLEAFF. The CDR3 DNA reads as TGTGCCAGCAGCTTAGATTGGGACAGCCTAGAAGCTTTCTTT.

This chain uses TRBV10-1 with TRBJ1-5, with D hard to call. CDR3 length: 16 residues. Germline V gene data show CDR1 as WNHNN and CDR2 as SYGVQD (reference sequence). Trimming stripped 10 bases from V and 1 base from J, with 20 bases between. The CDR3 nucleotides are TGCGCCACCAAACGGCGGGAGAGATTGAGCAATCAGCCCCAGCATTTT. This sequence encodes CATKRRERLSNQPQHF.

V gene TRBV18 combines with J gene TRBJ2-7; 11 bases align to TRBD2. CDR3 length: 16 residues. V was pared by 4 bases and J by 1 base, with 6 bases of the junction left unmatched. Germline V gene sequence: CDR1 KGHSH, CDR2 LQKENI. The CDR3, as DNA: TGTGCCAGCTCACGTCCCGGGACTAGCGGTTCCTACGAGCAGTACTTC. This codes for CASSRPGTSGSYEQYF.

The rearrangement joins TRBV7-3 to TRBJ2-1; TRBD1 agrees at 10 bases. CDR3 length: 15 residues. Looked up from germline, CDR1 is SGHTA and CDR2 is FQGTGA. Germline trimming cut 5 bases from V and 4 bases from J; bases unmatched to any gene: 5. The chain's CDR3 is CASSRDRGEYNEQFF. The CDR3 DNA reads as TGTGCCAGCAGCCGGGACAGGGGAGAATACAATGAGCAGTTCTTC.

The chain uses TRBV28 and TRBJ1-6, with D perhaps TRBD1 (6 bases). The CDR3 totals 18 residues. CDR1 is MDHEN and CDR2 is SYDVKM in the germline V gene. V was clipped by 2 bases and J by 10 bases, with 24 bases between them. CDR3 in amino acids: CASSLTSGGGMSLSPLHF. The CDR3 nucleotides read TGTGCCAGCAGTTTAACAAGCGGGGGCGGTATGAGTCTGTCACCCCTCCACTTT.

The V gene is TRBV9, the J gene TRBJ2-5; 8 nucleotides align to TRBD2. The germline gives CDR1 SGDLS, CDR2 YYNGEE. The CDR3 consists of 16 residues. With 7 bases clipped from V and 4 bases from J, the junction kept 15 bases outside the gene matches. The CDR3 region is CASSKYGTREGETQYF. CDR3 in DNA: TGTGCCAGCTCGAAGTATGGGACTAGGGAAGGAGAGACCCAGTACTTC.

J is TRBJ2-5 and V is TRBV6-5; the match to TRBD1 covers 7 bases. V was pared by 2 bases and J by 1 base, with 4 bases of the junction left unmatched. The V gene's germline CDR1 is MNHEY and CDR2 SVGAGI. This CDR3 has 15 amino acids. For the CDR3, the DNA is TGTGCCAGCAGTTACACAGGGGCCCCCCAAGAGACCCAGTACTTC. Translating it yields CASSYTGAPQETQYF.

For the CDR3, the DNA is TGTGCCAGCAGCCAAGATCTGGAGGACGGTTGGCTCTATGGCTACACCTTC. This sequence encodes CASSQDLEDGWLYGYTF. V and J are TRBV14 and TRBJ1-2; D gene ambiguous. V was trimmed by 0 bases and J by 4 bases, leaving 18 bases between them. This CDR3 spans 17 amino acids. The germline CDR1 and CDR2 sequences are SGHDN and FVKESK.

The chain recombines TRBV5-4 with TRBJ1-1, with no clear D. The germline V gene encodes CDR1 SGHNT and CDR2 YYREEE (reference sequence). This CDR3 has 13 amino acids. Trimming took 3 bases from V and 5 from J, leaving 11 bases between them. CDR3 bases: TGTGCCAGCAGCTCCACCCCCGGGACTGAAGCTTTCTTT. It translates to CASSSTPGTEAFF.

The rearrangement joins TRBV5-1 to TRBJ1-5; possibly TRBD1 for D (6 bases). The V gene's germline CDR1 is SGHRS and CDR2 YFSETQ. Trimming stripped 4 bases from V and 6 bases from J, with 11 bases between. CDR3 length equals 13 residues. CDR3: CASSTEGGQPQHF. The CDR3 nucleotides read TGCGCCAGCAGCACAGAAGGGGGTCAGCCCCAGCATTTT.

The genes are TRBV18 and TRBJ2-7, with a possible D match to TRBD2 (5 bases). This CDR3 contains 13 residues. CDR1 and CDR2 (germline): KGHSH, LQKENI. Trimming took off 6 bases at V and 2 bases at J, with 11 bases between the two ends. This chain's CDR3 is CASSPDGTYEQYF. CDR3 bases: TGTGCCAGCTCCCCTGACGGGACCTACGAGCAGTACTTC. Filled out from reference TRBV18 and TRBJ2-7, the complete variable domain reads NAGVMQNPRHLVRRRGQEARLRCSPMKGHSHVYWYRQLPEEGLKFMVYLQKENIIDESGMPKERFSAEFPKEGPSILRIQQVVRGDSAAYFCASSPDGTYEQYFGPGTRLTVT.